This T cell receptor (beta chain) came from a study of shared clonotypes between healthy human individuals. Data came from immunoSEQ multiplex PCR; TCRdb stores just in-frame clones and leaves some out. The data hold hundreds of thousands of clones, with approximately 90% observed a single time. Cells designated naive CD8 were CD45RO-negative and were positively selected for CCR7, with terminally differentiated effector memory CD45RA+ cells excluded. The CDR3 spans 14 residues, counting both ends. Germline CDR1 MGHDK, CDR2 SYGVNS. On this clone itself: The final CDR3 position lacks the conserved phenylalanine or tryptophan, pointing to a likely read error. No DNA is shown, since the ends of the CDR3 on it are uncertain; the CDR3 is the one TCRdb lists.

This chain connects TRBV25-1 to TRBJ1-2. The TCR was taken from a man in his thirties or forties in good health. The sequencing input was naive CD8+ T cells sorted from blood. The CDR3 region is CASSKYQELGKTYG.